Following are 9 T cell receptor beta chains from one sample sequenced in a study of T cell repertoires in cytomegalovirus infection. No cognate antigen is known for these TCRs. A single record per CDR3 protein comes from TCRdb applying MiXCR to the reads. The table shows about 570,000 distinct CDR3 sequences, with approximately 40% occurring only once. Sequenced material: cultured PBMCs, taken from culture after CMV antigen stimulation. These receptors all come from a human donor in good health (CMV status not recorded). Some clones in this sample may be carry-over from other donors' samples.

The chain uses TRBV2 and TRBJ2-7, with 7 nucleotides matching TRBD1. The CDR3 is 15 residues long. Germline loops: CDR1 SNHLY, CDR2 FYNNEI. V shed 3 bases, J shed 5 bases, and the junction held 10 bases outside the gene matches. The chain's CDR3 is CASSDIGQAGNEQYF. The CDR3 coding sequence is TGTGCCAGCAGTGACATAGGACAGGCTGGGAACGAGCAGTACTTC.

This clonotype showed up just a few times. The chain is built from TRBV28 and TRBJ2-7; TRBD1 agrees at 8 bases. The CDR3 loop spans 16 amino acids. Per the germline V gene, CDR1 is MDHEN and CDR2 is SYDVKM. V shed 4 bases and J 0 bases; nucleotides not matched to a gene: 8. CDR3 nucleotides: TGTGCCAGCAGTTCCAGGCGGGACAGGACCTCCTACGAGCAGTACTTC. Its translation is CASSSRRDRTSYEQYF.

The rearrangement uses TRBV4-1 and TRBJ1-2, with D perhaps matching TRBD1 (6 bases). The CDR3 runs to 15 residues. The germline V gene encodes CDR1 MGHRA and CDR2 YSYEKL. Trimming shortened V by 1 base and J by 7 bases, and 16 bases separated the two germline ends. The CDR3 sequence: CASSQALRDIFGYTF. CDR3 sequence (DNA): TGCGCCAGCAGCCAAGCCCTAAGGGACATTTTTGGCTACACCTTC.

This clonotype has only one observation. This chain joins TRBV20-1 and TRBJ1-4, with 9 bases fitting TRBD1. The CDR3 contains 17 residues. V lost 5 bases to trimming and J lost 0 bases; unmatched junction nucleotides: 10. CDR1 is DFQATT, CDR2 SNEGSKA, per germline (reference sequence). CDR3 region: CSAQDRGGGATNEKLFF. Written as DNA, the CDR3 is TGCAGTGCTCAGGACAGGGGCGGAGGGGCAACTAATGAAAAACTGTTTTTT.

The V call is TRBV27, the J call TRBJ2-1; 9 bases align to TRBD1. After removal of 6 bases from V and 2 bases from J, the junction contained 5 bases not matched to a gene. Germline CDR1 MNHEY, CDR2 SMNVEV (reference sequence). The CDR3 contains 15 residues. The CDR3 reads CASSGTGGAYNEQFF. CDR3 DNA: TGTGCCAGCAGCGGCACAGGGGGCGCCTACAATGAGCAGTTCTTC.

This clonotype was counted only a few times. The genes are TRBV7-9 and TRBJ1-3; D is possibly TRBD1 (5 bases). CDR1 and CDR2 (germline): SEHNR, FQNEAQ (reference sequence). Trimming pared 7 bases from V and 1 base from J, leaving 14 bases between. This CDR3 is 15 amino acids long. CDR3 DNA sequence: TGTGCCAGCAAACTGACAGCTACGTCTGGAAACACCATATATTTT. Its translation: CASKLTATSGNTIYF.

This clonotype was recorded a few times. This rearrangement joins TRBV7-8 to TRBJ2-2; D call uncertain. CDR1 SGHVS and CDR2 FQNEAQ come from the germline V gene. The V gene lost 1 base and the J gene lost 5 bases, with 11 bases spanning the gap. The CDR3 totals 15 residues. DNA of the CDR3: TGTGCCAGCAGCTTAGGGACCGTGAAAACCGGGGAGCTGTTTTTT. Protein product: CASSLGTVKTGELFF.

The chain carries TRBV7-9 and TRBJ1-5, with D unresolved. Germline V gives CDR1 SEHNR, CDR2 FQNEAQ (reference sequence). CDR3 size: 12 residues. The V end lost 1 base, the J end lost 9 bases, and 7 bases lay between the germline ends. The CDR3 nucleotides are TGTGCCAGCAGCTTAGATTTGGGGCCCCAGCATTTT. Translated, it gives CASSLDLGPQHF.

V is TRBV7-2 and J is TRBJ2-3; no reliable D call. Germline V lookup: CDR1 SGHTA, CDR2 FQGNSA. V lost 5 bases to trimming and J lost 7 bases, with 10 bases between them. The CDR3 is made up of 12 amino acids. The CDR3: CASSPPRNTQYF. CDR3 DNA: TGTGCCAGCAGCCCCCCCCGGAATACGCAGTATTTT.